This entry lists 6 T cell receptor beta chains sequenced from one sample in a study of T cells after yellow fever vaccination. MiXCR, applied by TCRdb to the 5' RACE reads, yields one record per CDR3 protein. The repertoire holds about 510,000 distinct CDR3 sequences, with 20% to 25% as singletons. Material: PBMCs, obtained more than 20 days after the first yellow fever vaccination. The source of these receptors is a man aged 18 to 30 who received the YFV17D yellow fever vaccine.

This clonotype was detected only a few times. The chain is built from TRBV6-1 and TRBJ1-5; the match to TRBD1 covers 9 bases. The trim removed 4 bases at V and 12 bases at J, leaving 4 bases unmatched. The CDR3 extends over 12 amino acids. Germline V gene sequence: CDR1 MNHNS, CDR2 SASEGT. The chain's CDR3 is CASSVRDRVQHF. The CDR3 DNA follows: TGTGCCAGCAGTGTGAGGGACAGGGTCCAGCATTTT.

This chain's CDR3 is CASSFNGAEAFF. The CDR3 DNA is TGTGCCAGCAGCTTCAACGGGGCTGAAGCTTTCTTT. V and J are TRBV7-2 and TRBJ1-1; D remains unclear. The CDR3 has 12 residues. Trimming cost V 3 bases and J 6 bases, with 8 bases left between them. CDR1 SGHTA and CDR2 FQGNSA come from the germline V gene.

J is TRBJ1-2 and V is TRBV28, with D perhaps matching TRBD1 (6 bases). This CDR3 has 13 amino acids. Germline-derived CDR1 and CDR2 are MDHEN and SYDVKM. V lost 7 bases, J lost 2 bases, and 11 bases lay in between. The CDR3 DNA is TGTGCCAGCATTGCGGGGACAAACTATGGCTACACCTTC. Its translation: CASIAGTNYGYTF.

This sequence joins TRBV5-4 and TRBJ2-5; TRBD2 matches at 11 bases. In germline, CDR1 is SGHNT, CDR2 YYREEE (reference sequence). The V gene end was trimmed by 1 base and the J gene end by 5 bases; junction bases not matched to a gene: 7. The CDR3 is 16 residues long. CDR3 sequence reads: CASSLLAGGPAETQYF. The CDR3 DNA reads as TGTGCCAGCAGCTTGTTAGCGGGGGGGCCCGCGGAGACCCAGTACTTC.

The chain has TRBV6-1 and TRBJ2-3, with 7 bases fitting TRBD1. V shed 8 bases and J 2 bases; nucleotides not matched to a gene: 7. The germline gives CDR1 MNHNS, CDR2 SASEGT. The CDR3 contains 14 residues. CDR3 in amino acids: CASARGLYTDTQYF. Written as DNA, the CDR3 is TGTGCCAGCGCGAGGGGGCTGTACACAGATACGCAGTATTTT.

This clonotype was counted many times. The chain is built from TRBV7-9 and TRBJ2-1; the D gene is possibly TRBD2 (6 bases). This CDR3 spans 13 amino acids. Germline V CDR1 and CDR2: SEHNR, FQNEAQ (reference sequence). The ends were cut back, 3 bases at V and 4 bases at J, with 7 bases in the middle. Written as DNA, the CDR3 is TGTGCCAGCAGCTTCGCGGGGTACAATGAGCAGTTCTTC. Translated, it gives CASSFAGYNEQFF.